This T cell receptor (beta chain) is drawn from a study of blood T cell repertoires in COVID-19. The CDR3 is made up of 13 amino acids. J lost 2 bases, V lost 8 bases, and 0 bases had no gene match. Looked up from germline, CDR1 is SNHLY and CDR2 is FYNNEI. Seattle's enrolled individuals joined amid active infection and were then monitored longitudinally. As handled by the study authors: Amplification of reference gene primers provided the estimated nucleated cell counts. Libraries were prepared by immunoSEQ multiplex PCR; TCRdb keeps only in-frame clonotypes and omits some of them. V, J and clone size are those of that table, while D and trimming were read from the DNA. The repertoire holds about 170,000 clones, with approximately 87% as singletons.

The TCR originated in a woman aged 55-75 years with COVID-19, enrolled during active disease. Sequenced input: peripheral blood. The chain couples TRBV2 to TRBJ2-7; 13 bases line up with TRBD2. In DNA, the CDR3 is TGTGCCAGCGGGACTAGCGGGACCTACGAGCAGTACTTC. This encodes CASGTSGTYEQYF.